The T cell receptor (beta chain) under discussion was sequenced for a study of PD-L1 blockade in urothelial cancer. On the study more broadly: Study patients had been treated with 0 to 3 previous chemotherapy regimens. Blood was subjected to analysis at 3 weeks (second dose) and 6 weeks following treatment start.

Regarding this clone: Its antigen is not known.

Study-wide points: Durable benefit accompanied greater 3-week expansion of tumor-associated blood clones. Below-median pretreatment blood TCR clonality was a predictor of better survival.

Time point described: pretreatment peripheral blood. This CDR3 contains 14 residues. The germline CDR1 and CDR2 sequences are SGHAT and FQNNGV. V lost 1 base to trimming and J lost 9 bases, with 13 bases between them. Using immunoSEQ multiplex PCR, the repertoire was profiled, and TCRdb retains in-frame clones only, with some absent. The sample yields 56,000 or so clones, 85% seen once. This TCR derives from a man aged 65-85 years with urothelial cancer. The chain is built from TRBV11-2 and TRBJ2-4; D might be TRBD1 (7 bases). The sample was PBMCs, taken around atezolizumab (anti-PD-L1) treatment. The CDR3 bases are TGTGCCAGCAGCTTAGCCGGCAGGGGGGTCATTCAGTACTTC. Protein: CASSLAGRGVIQYF.